One sample yielded the 9 T cell receptor beta chains listed below, sequenced in a study of long-term antiretroviral therapy in people with HIV. The libraries were made with immunoSEQ v3.0 at survey level. Assay used: immunoSEQ multiplex PCR; TCRdb lists only in-frame clones, some missing. The data show around 4,800 clones, approximately 90% seen once. Sequences were derived from unsorted PBMCs, sampled 1.3 years after starting antiretroviral therapy. The receptors come from a woman aged 45-60 years with HIV.

The sample holds one count of this clone. The chain links TRBV7-8 to TRBJ2-5, with 9 bases that match TRBD2. CDR1 and CDR2 from the germline V gene are SGHVS and FQNEAQ. After removal of 1 base from V and 5 bases from J, the junction contained 8 bases not matched to a gene. This CDR3 spans 16 amino acids. CDR3 sequence: CASSLGAGGHMETQYF. CDR3 coding DNA: TGTGCCAGCAGCTTAGGAGCGGGGGGTCACATGGAGACCCAGTACTTC.

This rearrangement joins TRBV7-9 to TRBJ2-3; no firm D call. CDR1 is SEHNR, CDR2 FQNEAQ, per germline (reference sequence). Trimming removed 5 bases from V and 1 base from J, with 13 bases in between. CDR3 length equals 15 residues. The CDR3 sequence: CASSPLGGGTDTQYF. The CDR3 DNA reads as TGTGCCAGCAGCCCTCTAGGTGGAGGCACAGATACGCAGTATTTT. Looking up the rest from reference TRBV7-9 and TRBJ2-3 gives the full variable domain: DTGVSQNPRHKITKRGQNVTFRCDPISEHNRLYWYRQTLGQGPEFLTYFQNEAQLEKSRLLSDRFSAERPKGSFSTLEIQRTEQGDSAMYLCASSPLGGGTDTQYFGPGTRLTVL.

This clone appeared a few times. The chain has TRBV13 and TRBJ2-2, with 13 bases aligning to TRBD2. This CDR3 spans 16 amino acids. Trimming cost V 6 bases and J 4 bases; bases outside gene matches: 5. The germline gives CDR1 PRHDT, CDR2 FYEKMQ (reference sequence). The CDR3 DNA is TGTGCCAGCAGTCCAGGGACTAGCGGGACCACCGGGGAGCTGTTTTTT. Its translation is CASSPGTSGTTGELFF.

This rearrangement joins TRBV19 to TRBJ1-1; D is undetermined. Germline V gene sequence: CDR1 LNHDA, CDR2 SQIVND (reference sequence). V lost 1 base and J lost 4, with 7 bases in between. The CDR3 loop spans 13 amino acids. The CDR3 protein is CASSIGQATEAFF. In DNA, the CDR3 is TGTGCCAGTAGTATAGGCCAGGCCACTGAAGCTTTCTTT.

This clone appeared once. CDR3 in DNA: TGTGCCAGCAGCTTAGATCGGAACAGCTATGGCTACACCTTC. The encoded protein is CASSLDRNSYGYTF. The chain employs TRBV11-2 and TRBJ1-2; D remains ambiguous. The CDR3 contains 14 residues. V was cut by 0 bases and J by 4 bases, with 9 bases left in between. Germline V lookup: CDR1 SGHAT, CDR2 FQNNGV.

This clone showed up just a few times. Distinct nucleotide sequences in the sample also encode this CDR3. The chain links TRBV5-1 to TRBJ1-1; D unclear. The CDR3 contains 15 residues. Trimming stripped 0 bases from V and 0 bases from J, with 9 bases between. CDR1 and CDR2 (germline): SGHRS, YFSETQ. CDR3 loop: CASSLEGSVNTEAFF. CDR3 DNA sequence: TGCGCCAGCAGCTTGGAGGGCAGCGTGAACACTGAAGCTTTCTTT.

The chain combines TRBV11-1 with TRBJ1-2; D is perhaps TRBD1 (5 bases). Germline V CDR1 and CDR2: SGHAT, FQDESV (reference sequence). CDR3 size: 17 residues. V lost 0 bases to trimming and J lost 6 bases, with 20 bases between them. CDR3 nucleotide sequence: TGTGCCAGCAGCTTAGCTGGTCGGGGGGAACTCGAGGATGGCTACACCTTC. Protein sequence: CASSLAGRGELEDGYTF.

This sequence joins TRBV27 and TRBJ2-2; D perhaps matches TRBD1 (6 bases). V lost 2 bases and J 7 bases, leaving 8 bases between the germline ends. The CDR3 runs to 13 residues. Germline lookup yields CDR1 MNHEY and CDR2 SMNVEV (reference sequence). The CDR3 bases are TGTGCCAGCAGTTTAACAGGGATCGGGGAGCTGTTTTTT. It encodes CASSLTGIGELFF.

The V gene is TRBV2, the J gene TRBJ1-4; D may be TRBD1 (5 bases). Trimming cost V 6 bases and J 8 bases, with 13 bases left between them. Germline loops: CDR1 SNHLY, CDR2 FYNNEI. This CDR3 contains 13 residues. In DNA, the CDR3 is TGTGCCAGCAGAAGGACAACGAGGGAAAAACTGTTTTTT. This gives the protein CASRRTTREKLFF.